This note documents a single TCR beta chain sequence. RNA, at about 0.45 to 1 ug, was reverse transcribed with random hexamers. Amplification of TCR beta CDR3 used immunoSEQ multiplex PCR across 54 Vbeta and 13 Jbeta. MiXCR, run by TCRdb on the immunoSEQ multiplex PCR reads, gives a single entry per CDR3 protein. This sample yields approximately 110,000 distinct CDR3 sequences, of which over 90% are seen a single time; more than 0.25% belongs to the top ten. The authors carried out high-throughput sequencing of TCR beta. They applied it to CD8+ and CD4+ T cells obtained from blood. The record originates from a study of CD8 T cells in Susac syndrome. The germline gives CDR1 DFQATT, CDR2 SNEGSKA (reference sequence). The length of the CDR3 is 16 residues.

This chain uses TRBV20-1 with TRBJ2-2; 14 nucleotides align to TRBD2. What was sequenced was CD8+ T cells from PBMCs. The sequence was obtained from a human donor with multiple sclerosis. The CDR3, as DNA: TGCAGGGAAAAGGGACTAGCGGGAGCGAACACCGGGGAGCTGTTTTTT. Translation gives CREKGLAGANTGELFF.